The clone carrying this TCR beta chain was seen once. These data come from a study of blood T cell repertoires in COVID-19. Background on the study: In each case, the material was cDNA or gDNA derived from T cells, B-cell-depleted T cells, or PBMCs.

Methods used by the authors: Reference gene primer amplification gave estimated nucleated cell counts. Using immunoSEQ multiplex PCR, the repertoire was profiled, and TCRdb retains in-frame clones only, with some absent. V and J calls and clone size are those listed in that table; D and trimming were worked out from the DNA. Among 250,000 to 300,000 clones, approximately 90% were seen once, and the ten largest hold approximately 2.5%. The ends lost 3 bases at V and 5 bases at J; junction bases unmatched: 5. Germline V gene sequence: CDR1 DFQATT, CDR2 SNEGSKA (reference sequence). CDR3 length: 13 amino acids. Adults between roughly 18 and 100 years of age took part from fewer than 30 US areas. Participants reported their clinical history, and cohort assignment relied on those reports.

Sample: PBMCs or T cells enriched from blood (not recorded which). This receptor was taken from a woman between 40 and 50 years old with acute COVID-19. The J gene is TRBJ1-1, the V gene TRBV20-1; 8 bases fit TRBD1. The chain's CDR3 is CSASQGARTEAFF. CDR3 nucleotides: TGCAGTGCTAGTCAGGGGGCGCGGACTGAAGCTTTCTTT.